These 19 T cell receptor beta chains share one sample of origin, sequenced in a study of blood T cell repertoires in COVID-19. TCRdb's copy holds only in-frame clones and misses some; the assay was immunoSEQ multiplex PCR. Among about 180,000 clones, about 81% were seen once, and the ten largest hold approximately 12%. The source material was peripheral blood. The receptor set was obtained from an elderly woman with COVID-19, enrolled during active disease.

This chain connects TRBV15 to TRBJ1-5; D may be TRBD1 (5 bases). V was cut by 8 bases and J by 5 bases, with 13 bases left in between. The germline V gene has CDR1 LNHNV and CDR2 YYDKDF (reference sequence). The CDR3 spans 13 residues. The CDR3 reads CATVGREDQPQHF. CDR3 DNA: TGTGCCACCGTCGGCAGGGAAGATCAGCCCCAGCATTTT.

The chain combines TRBV5-6 with TRBJ2-3; the match to TRBD1 covers 7 bases. The J segment lost 0 bases and the V segment lost 2 bases, leaving 3 bases of the junction unmatched. The germline V gene has CDR1 SGHDT and CDR2 YYEEEE. There are 15 residues in the CDR3. The CDR3 DNA reads TGTGCCAGCAGCTTCCGGGACAGCAGCACAGATACGCAGTATTTT. Translated: CASSFRDSSTDTQYF.

V gene TRBV6-5 combines with J gene TRBJ2-2; D is possibly TRBD2 (5 bases). V lost 1 base, J lost 8 bases, and 14 bases lay in between. This CDR3 spans 15 amino acids. Germline-derived CDR1 and CDR2 are MNHEY and SVGAGI. CDR3 in DNA: TGTGCCAGCAGTTACTTCGGGGAGCCGACGGGGGAGCTGTTTTTT. Protein: CASSYFGEPTGELFF.

The chain is built from TRBV10-3 and TRBJ1-6, with 7 bases aligning to TRBD1. This CDR3 comprises 13 residues. Germline V gene sequence: CDR1 ENHRY, CDR2 SYGVKD. J gave up 7 bases and V 9 bases, and 6 bases lay outside the gene matches. The CDR3 sequence: CAIKLQGNSPLHF. The CDR3, as DNA: TGTGCCATTAAGCTACAGGGGAATTCACCCCTCCACTTT.

This clone occurred a few times. The V and J genes are TRBV6-5 and TRBJ1-5; possibly TRBD1 for D (5 bases). CDR1 is MNHEY and CDR2 is SVGAGI in the germline V gene. Trimming took 3 bases from V and 9 from J, leaving 9 bases between them. This CDR3 comprises 12 residues. CDR3 DNA sequence: TGTGCCAGCAGTTATTGGGGGGGGCCCCAGCATTTT. It is translated as CASSYWGGPQHF.

The chain joins TRBV21-1 to TRBJ1-3; TRBD1 is the table's D call and was not checked against the DNA. TRBV21-1 has pseudogene status. The CDR3 loop spans 16 amino acids. The CDR3 DNA reads as TGTGCCAGCAGCAAAGGGGACAGGGATGCTGGAAACACCATATATTTT. Residues: CASSKGDRDAGNTIYF.

This chain links TRBV7-8 with TRBJ1-4; TRBD1 aligns across 7 bases. Unmatched junction bases numbered 14, after V lost 3 bases and J lost 7 bases. Germline CDR1 reads SGHVS; CDR2 reads FQNEAQ. The CDR3 length is 17 residues. The CDR3: CASSFDPGQAPAEKLFF. CDR3 sequence (DNA): TGTGCCAGCAGCTTCGACCCTGGACAGGCCCCAGCTGAAAAACTGTTTTTT.

The chain uses TRBV2 and TRBJ1-2; D not resolved. Trimming left V 3 bases short and J 8 bases short, with 13 bases between. The CDR3 extends over 13 amino acids. Germline values: CDR1 SNHLY, CDR2 FYNNEI. For the CDR3, the DNA is TGTGCCAGCAGTGATACCGGGTCTCGAGGCTACACCTTC. Translation gives CASSDTGSRGYTF.

V gene TRBV27 combines with J gene TRBJ2-1; TRBD2 might be the D (5 bases). The V gene lost 6 bases and the J gene lost 10 bases, with 10 bases spanning the gap. In germline, CDR1 is MNHEY, CDR2 SMNVEV (reference sequence). This CDR3 spans 11 amino acids. CDR3 amino acids: CASRFQREQFF. The CDR3 DNA sequence: TGTGCCAGCAGGTTCCAGCGGGAGCAGTTCTTC.

V and J are TRBV5-1 and TRBJ2-1; D perhaps matches TRBD2 (6 bases). From germline, CDR1 is SGHRS and CDR2 YFSETQ. Trimming removed 4 bases at V and 7 bases at J, with 12 bases between. The CDR3 runs to 13 residues. The CDR3 DNA sequence: TGCGCCAGCAGCGTGGGACTGAATAATGAGCAGTTCTTC. This sequence encodes CASSVGLNNEQFF.

The chain's CDR3 is CASSHQPPGVGTDTQYF. The CDR3, as DNA: TGCGCCAGCAGCCACCAACCCCCCGGTGTTGGCACAGATACGCAGTATTTT. V gene TRBV10-2 combines with J gene TRBJ2-3; D not certain. The V gene's germline CDR1 is WSHSY and CDR2 SAAADI. This CDR3 spans 17 amino acids. Deletions cut 6 bases from V and 1 base from J, with 20 bases between.

This chain joins TRBV5-5 and TRBJ2-7; 7 bases align to TRBD1. The CDR3 loop spans 16 amino acids. The trim removed 4 bases at V and 0 bases at J, leaving 10 bases unmatched. CDR1 SGHKS and CDR2 YYEKEE come from the germline V gene (reference sequence). The CDR3 DNA follows: TGTGCCAGCAGCCCAAAGGACAGGACCAGCTCCTACGAGCAGTACTTC. Translated, it gives CASSPKDRTSSYEQYF.

This clone has a single count. The chain couples TRBV4-1 to TRBJ2-2, with D maybe TRBD2 (6 bases). Trimming pared 0 bases from V and 1 base from J, leaving 9 bases between. This CDR3 comprises 16 residues. The V gene's germline CDR1 is MGHRA and CDR2 YSYEKL. The CDR3 sequence is CASSQEGGVNTGELFF. Here the CDR3 DNA reads TGCGCCAGCAGCCAAGAAGGCGGGGTGAACACCGGGGAGCTGTTTTTT.

The J gene is TRBJ1-2, the V gene TRBV15; 7 nucleotides align to TRBD1. Germline V CDR1 and CDR2: LNHNV, YYDKDF (reference sequence). The CDR3 has 12 residues. The V and J ends lost 5 bases and 5 bases, in that order; junction bases with no gene match: 2. CDR3 sequence (DNA): TGTGCCACCAGCCCGACAGGGTATGGCTACACCTTC. As protein: CATSPTGYGYTF.

This chain connects TRBV27 to TRBJ1-2; 9 bases fit TRBD1. The length of the CDR3 is 14 residues. Trimming removed 2 bases from V and 8 bases from J; junction bases left unmatched: 6. From germline, CDR1 is MNHEY and CDR2 SMNVEV (reference sequence). In DNA, the CDR3 is TGTGCCAGCAGTTTAAACAGGGGGCAGGGGGGCTACACCTTC. It specifies CASSLNRGQGGYTF.

The V and J genes are TRBV27 and TRBJ2-3; no definite D call. Germline V gene lookup returns CDR1 MNHEY and CDR2 SMNVEV (reference sequence). CDR3 length: 15 residues. V was pared by 2 bases and J by 1 base, with 10 bases between. The CDR3 here is CASSLEPSGTDTQYF. Written as DNA, the CDR3 is TGTGCCAGCAGTTTAGAACCCAGCGGCACAGATACGCAGTATTTT.

The gene calls are TRBV11-3 and TRBJ2-2; 10 bases match TRBD1. Per germline, CDR1 SGHNT and CDR2 YENEEA. CDR3 size: 16 residues. With V trimmed by 1 base and J by 5 bases, 4 bases remained unmatched. The CDR3 region is CASSLGWDRGTGELFF. CDR3 sequence (DNA): TGTGCCAGCAGCTTAGGCTGGGACAGGGGTACCGGGGAGCTGTTTTTT.

The chain uses TRBV27 and TRBJ2-7; 9 nucleotides align to TRBD1. This CDR3 has 14 residues. Germline V gene lookup returns CDR1 MNHEY and CDR2 SMNVEV (reference sequence). J lost 5 bases, V lost 1 base, and 3 bases had no gene match. The CDR3 region has the DNA TGTGCCAGCAGTTTATGGGGACAGGGAAACGAGCAGTACTTC. Amino acids: CASSLWGQGNEQYF.

V usage is TRBV2 and J usage is TRBJ2-1; TRBD2 aligns across 13 bases. The germline gives CDR1 SNHLY, CDR2 FYNNEI. After removal of 7 bases from V and 4 bases from J, the junction contained 10 bases not matched to a gene. This CDR3 has 17 residues. In nucleotides, the CDR3 is TGTGCCAGCACTCGGACTAGCGGGGGACGTCATTACAATGAGCAGTTCTTC. It yields the protein CASTRTSGGRHYNEQFF.